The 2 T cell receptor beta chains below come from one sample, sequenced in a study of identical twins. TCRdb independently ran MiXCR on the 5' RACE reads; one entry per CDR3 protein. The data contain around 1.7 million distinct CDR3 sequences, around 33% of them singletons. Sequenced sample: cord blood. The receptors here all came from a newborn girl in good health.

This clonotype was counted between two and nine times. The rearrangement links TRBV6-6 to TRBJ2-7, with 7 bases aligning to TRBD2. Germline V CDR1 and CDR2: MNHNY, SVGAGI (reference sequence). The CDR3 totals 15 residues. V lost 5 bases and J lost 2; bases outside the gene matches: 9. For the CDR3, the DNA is TGTGCCAGCAGTCCTCGCACTAGCGCGACCTACGAGCAGTACTTC. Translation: CASSPRTSATYEQYF.

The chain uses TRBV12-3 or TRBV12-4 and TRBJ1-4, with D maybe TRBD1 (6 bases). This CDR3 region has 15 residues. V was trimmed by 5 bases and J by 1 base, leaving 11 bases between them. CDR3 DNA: TGTGCCAGCAGTGATTACAGGGAAACTAATGAAAAACTGTTTTTT. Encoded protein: CASSDYRETNEKLFF.